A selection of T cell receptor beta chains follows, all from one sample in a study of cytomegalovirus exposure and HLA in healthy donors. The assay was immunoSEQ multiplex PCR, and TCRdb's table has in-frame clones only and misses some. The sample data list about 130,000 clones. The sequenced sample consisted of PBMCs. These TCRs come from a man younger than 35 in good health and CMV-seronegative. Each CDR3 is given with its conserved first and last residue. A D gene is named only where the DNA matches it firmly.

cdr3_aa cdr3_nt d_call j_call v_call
CASPLGLIYEQYF TGTGCCAGCCCTTTAGGACTCATCTACGAGCAGTACTTC NA TRBJ2-7 TRBV21-1
CASWGQKTLGYGYTF TGTGCCAGCTGGGGACAGAAGACGTTAGGCTATGGCTACACCTTC TRBD1 TRBJ1-2 TRBV6-1
CASSPGGGPSTEAFF TGTGCCAGCAGCCCTGGCGGGGGGCCGAGCACTGAAGCTTTCTTT NA TRBJ1-1 TRBV7-6
CASSTGPNSNQPQHF TGTGCCAGTAGTACGGGTCCCAATAGCAATCAGCCCCAGCATTTT NA TRBJ1-5 TRBV19
CASGSTRERELFF TGTGCCAGCGGGTCGACTAGGGAGCGGGAGCTGTTTTTT NA TRBJ2-2 TRBV6-5
CASSPWRREVPDTQYF TGTGCCAGCTCTCCCTGGCGGCGGGAGGTGCCAGATACGCAGTATTTT TRBD2 TRBJ2-3 TRBV18
CASSQTPNTEAFF TGTGCCAGCAGCCAAACACCGAACACTGAAGCTTTCTTT NA TRBJ1-1 TRBV7-9
CAGTFQGLQHNEQFF TGTGCCGGGACTTTCCAGGGGCTCCAACACAATGAGCAGTTCTTC NA TRBJ2-1 TRBV30
CASSVYHRGRQPQHF TGTGCCAGCAGCGTTTACCACAGGGGGCGTCAGCCCCAGCATTTT TRBD1 TRBJ1-5 TRBV9
CASTPGLASDYEQYF TGTGCCAGCACCCCCGGACTAGCGAGTGACTACGAGCAGTACTTC TRBD2 TRBJ2-7 TRBV6-1
CASSERVHNSPLHF TGTGCCAGCAGCGAGCGGGTTCATAATTCACCCCTCCACTTT NA TRBJ1-6 TRBV9
CASSGTGGTNTEAFF TGTGCCAGCAGCGGGACAGGGGGGACGAACACTGAAGCTTTCTTT TRBD1 TRBJ1-1 TRBV9
CATTQTAGLSGTQYF TGTGCCACCACGCAGACAGCGGGCCTCTCGGGGACCCAGTACTTC NA TRBJ2-5 TRBV19
CASSFPGQTFYGYTF TGTGCCAGCAGCTTTCCGGGACAGACCTTCTATGGCTACACCTTC TRBD1 TRBJ1-2 TRBV11-2
CASSLFLGTLAYTF TGTGCCAGCAGCTTATTTTTAGGGACTCTTGCCTACACCTTC NA TRBJ1-2 TRBV5-4
CASSYRADRHRNQPQHF TGTGCCAGCAGTTATCGAGCCGACAGACATCGCAATCAGCCCCAGCATTTT NA TRBJ1-5 TRBV13
CASTPGGVTEAFF TGTGCCAGCACCCCAGGAGGGGTTACTGAAGCTTTCTTT NA TRBJ1-1 TRBV6-1
CASKPIAVNEQFF TGTGCCAGCAAACCAATAGCGGTCAATGAGCAGTTCTTC NA TRBJ2-1 TRBV6-5
CASSQEVLAETQYF TGCGCCAGCAGCCAAGAAGTCCTAGCCGAGACCCAGTACTTC NA TRBJ2-5 TRBV4-1
CASSLGDSYYNEQFF TGTGCCAGCAGCTTGGGTGACAGTTACTACAATGAGCAGTTCTTC NA TRBJ2-1 TRBV5-6
CAWSSGRLQPQHF TGTGCCTGGAGTTCAGGGCGATTGCAGCCCCAGCATTTT NA TRBJ1-5 TRBV30
CASSQDSSYEQYF TGTGCCAGCAGCCAGGACAGTTCCTACGAGCAGTACTTC NA TRBJ2-7 TRBV5-6
CASSPPSSYNEQFF TGTGCCAGCTCACCACCCTCCTCCTACAATGAGCAGTTCTTC NA TRBJ2-1 TRBV18
CASDRWRTGLIYEQYF TGTGCTAGTGACCGATGGAGGACAGGGCTCATCTACGAGCAGTACTTC TRBD1 TRBJ2-7 TRBV12-5
CASSLGTPPDEQYF TGTGCCAGCAGTTTAGGTACTCCACCCGACGAGCAGTACTTC NA TRBJ2-7 TRBV27
CASSARDGGAGEQYF TGCGCCAGCAGCGCTCGGGACGGAGGGGCGGGCGAGCAGTACTTC NA TRBJ2-7 TRBV5-1
CASSTPRGSAGQPQHF TGTGCCAGTAGTACGCCCAGGGGCAGTGCTGGCCAGCCCCAGCATTTT NA TRBJ1-5 TRBV19
CASSEDGGSETQYF TGTGCCAGCAGTGAAGATGGAGGGTCCGAGACCCAGTACTTC NA TRBJ2-5 TRBV2
CASQRGGNQPQHF TGTGCCAGCCAACGGGGGGGGAATCAGCCCCAGCATTTT NA TRBJ1-5 TRBV5-6
CASSPSSYEQYF TGTGCCAGCTCACCATCGTCCTACGAGCAGTACTTC NA TRBJ2-7 TRBV18
CASSERGGTGGSQPQHF TGTGCCAGCAGTGAACGGGGCGGGACAGGGGGCTCTCAGCCCCAGCATTTT TRBD1 TRBJ1-5 TRBV6-1
CASTQGAPMNTEAFF TGCGCCAGCACCCAGGGTGCGCCTATGAACACTGAAGCTTTCTTT NA TRBJ1-1 TRBV5-1
CASSRPDRPPEKLFF TGTGCCAGCAGTCGGCCGGACAGACCGCCTGAGAAACTGTTTTTT NA TRBJ1-4 TRBV28
CASRRQGEANIQYF TGTGCCAGCAGAAGACAGGGCGAGGCAAACATTCAGTACTTC TRBD1 TRBJ2-4 TRBV7-9
CASNQGFRDTEAFF TGTGCCAGCAATCAGGGCTTCAGGGACACTGAAGCTTTCTTT NA TRBJ1-1 TRBV2
CASSSAGSYEQYF TGTGCCAGCAGCTCGGCGGGATCCTACGAGCAGTACTTC NA TRBJ2-7 TRBV7-9
CASSEAGRVYGYTF TGTGCCAGCAGTGAAGCGGGCAGGGTCTATGGCTACACCTTC NA TRBJ1-2 TRBV6-1
CASSELAGGSDTQYF TGTGCCAGCAGTGAACTAGCGGGGGGGTCAGATACGCAGTATTTT TRBD2 TRBJ2-3 TRBV6-4
CAYRGNNEQFF TGTGCCTACCGGGGTAACAATGAGCAGTTCTTC NA TRBJ2-1 TRBV2
CASRSGLAGHNNEQFF TGTGCCAGCAGGTCGGGACTAGCGGGGCACAACAATGAGCAGTTCTTC TRBD2 TRBJ2-1 TRBV7-9
CASSQAQDLDQPQHF TGTGCCAGCAGCCAAGCACAGGACCTTGATCAGCCCCAGCATTTT NA TRBJ1-5 TRBV4-2
CSVPSRTVNTEAFF TGCAGCGTTCCGTCAAGGACAGTGAACACTGAAGCTTTCTTT NA TRBJ1-1 TRBV29-1
CASSIRGPPNYGYTF TGTGCCAGTAGTATAAGGGGGCCACCTAACTATGGCTACACCTTC TRBD1 TRBJ1-2 TRBV19
CASDAGDTYEQYF TGTGCTAGTGACGCGGGGGATACCTACGAGCAGTACTTC TRBD2 TRBJ2-7 TRBV12-5